This T cell receptor (beta chain) was sequenced during a study of blood T cell repertoires in COVID-19. Points on this clone: Compared with germline, one end of the junction differs, possibly owing to a read error.

The CDR3 loop spans 13 amino acids. Germline V CDR1 and CDR2: LNHDA, SQIVND (reference sequence). The assay was immunoSEQ multiplex PCR, and TCRdb's table has in-frame clones only and misses some. The sample includes about 170,000 clones, approximately 80% of them seen just once. Sequences were obtained from peripheral blood. The clonotype was recovered from a woman aged 40 to 50 with COVID-19, enrolled during active disease. The rearrangement links TRBV19 to TRBJ2-4, with 8 positions matching TRBD2. The CDR3 is CASSIEAGTSVNF. CDR3 nucleotide sequence: TGTGCCAGTAGTATAGAAGCCGGGACTAGTGTGAACTTC.